The clone carrying this TCR beta chain was observed a handful of times. The antigen remains unidentified. The data were taken from a study of blood T cells in healthy people across ages. V gave up 3 bases and J gave up 0 bases; unmatched junction bases: 10. The CDR3 contains 17 residues. CDR1 and CDR2 from the germline V gene are MNHEY and SVGEGT. A J-beta primer mix and a sample-barcoded 5' primer were used in a second PCR of about 6 to 12 cycles. Tags on each cDNA molecule came from a template-switch adaptor with 12 random nucleotides. TCRdb passed the 5' RACE reads through MiXCR, listing each CDR3 protein once. The data contain roughly 1.9 million distinct CDR3 sequences, about 39% of them seen just once; the ten biggest clones take up about 23%. Study-wide points: Long-lived and aged donors differed, with more naive CD4+ cells and higher diversity in the long-lived. CMV status of donors was unknown, possibly confounding expanded clonotype changes. Estimates based on one million T cells were treated as lower bounds.

The TCR comes from a human donor in good health. The genes are TRBV6-2 or TRBV6-3 and TRBJ2-7, with 8 nucleotides matching TRBD2. The sample taken for sequencing was blood. The CDR3 DNA is TGTGCCAGCAGTTATTATGCGGTAGCGGGGCACTCCTACGAGCAGTACTTC. Its protein is CASSYYAVAGHSYEQYF.